The 7 T cell receptor beta chains below all came from one sample that was sequenced in a study of identical twins. TCRdb processed the 5' RACE reads anew with MiXCR; each CDR3 protein has one entry. The sample has some 630,000 distinct CDR3 sequences, just over 7% seen once; the top ten hold 1.5% to 2%. These data also formed part of another study, on yellow fever vaccine responses in identical twins.

The sample consisted of PBMCs. These receptors all come from a woman between 18 and 29 years old in good health.

The chain carries TRBV10-2 and TRBJ2-7; 9 nucleotides agree with TRBD1. The CDR3 loop spans 14 amino acids. With V trimmed by 0 bases and J by 4 bases, 1 base remained unmatched. The germline V gene has CDR1 WSHSY and CDR2 SAAADI. The CDR3 region has the DNA TGCGCCAGCAGTGAGTCGACAGGGGGGTACGAGCAGTACGTC. This sequence encodes CASSESTGGYEQYV.

This chain uses TRBV6-1 with TRBJ2-3; TRBD2 agrees at 12 bases. Germline V lookup: CDR1 MNHNS, CDR2 SASEGT. J lost 3 bases, V lost 5 bases, and 6 bases had no gene match. The CDR3 is 16 residues long. CDR3 in amino acids: CASSIGLAGSTDTQYF. The CDR3 region has the DNA TGTGCCAGCAGTATCGGACTAGCGGGATCGACAGATACGCAGTATTTT.

The chain employs TRBV24-1 and TRBJ2-3, with D possibly TRBD2 on 6 matching bases. V was pared by 6 bases and J by 1 base, with 7 bases between. In germline, CDR1 is KGHDR, CDR2 SFDVKD. The CDR3 has 13 amino acids. DNA of the CDR3: TGTGCCACCAGTCCTAGCGGCACAGATACGCAGTATTTT. Amino acids: CATSPSGTDTQYF.

This clonotype was counted a few times. The DNA for the CDR3 is TGCGCCAGCAGCAGGGGGACAGGGATAGATACGCAGTATTTT. It codes for CASSRGTGIDTQYF. The chain has TRBV5-1 and TRBJ2-3, with 9 bases lining up with TRBD1. Germline assignment: CDR1 SGHRS and CDR2 YFSETQ. This CDR3 contains 14 residues. V shed 4 bases, J shed 5 bases, and the junction held 5 bases outside the gene matches.

This clonotype was counted at least ten times. The rearrangement joins TRBV12-3 or TRBV12-4 to TRBJ1-2, with 8 bases fitting TRBD1. This CDR3 spans 18 amino acids. The V and J ends lost 0 bases and 2 bases, in that order; junction bases with no gene match: 11. CDR3 coding DNA: TGTGCCAGCAGTTTAGCGGCCTGGGGACAGGCCTTAAACTATGGCTACACCTTC. Amino acids: CASSLAAWGQALNYGYTF.

The gene calls are TRBV5-1 and TRBJ2-3, with D unresolved. Germline V gene lookup returns CDR1 SGHRS and CDR2 YFSETQ. The CDR3 spans 15 residues. Trimming stripped 4 bases from V and 4 bases from J, with 16 bases between. As DNA, the CDR3 is TGCGCCAGCAGCCCCGGTAGTATGGGCGCAGATACGCAGTATTTT. Its protein is CASSPGSMGADTQYF. Using reference TRBV5-1 and TRBJ2-3 for the parts outside the CDR3, the full variable domain is KAGVTQTPRYLIKTRGQQVTLSCSPISGHRSVSWYQQTPGQGLQFLFEYFSETQRNKGNFPGRFSGRQFSNSRSEMNVSTLELGDSALYLCASSPGSMGADTQYFGPGTRLTVL.

This clonotype was recorded a few times. The rearrangement links TRBV19 to TRBJ2-5; tentatively, D is TRBD1 or TRBD2 (5 bases each). CDR3 length: 16 residues. The V gene lost 3 bases and the J gene lost 5 bases, with 19 bases spanning the gap. Germline V lookup: CDR1 LNHDA, CDR2 SQIVND (reference sequence). Written as DNA, the CDR3 is TGTGCCAGTAGTATCGGGGCCGGGGCCCTTGGGGAGACCCAGTACTTC. It encodes CASSIGAGALGETQYF. Complete variable domain (other parts from reference TRBV19 and TRBJ2-5): DGGITQSPKYLFRKEGQNVTLSCEQNLNHDAMYWYRQDPGQGLRLIYYSQIVNDFQKGDIAEGYSVSREKKESFPLTVTSAQKNPTAFYLCASSIGAGALGETQYFGPGTRLLVL.